The clone carrying this TCR beta chain appeared a single time. The sample belongs to a study of T cell responses to AZD1222 COVID-19 vaccine. This CDR3 has 13 amino acids. Trimming removed 3 bases from V and 5 bases from J, with 10 bases in between. The germline gives CDR1 MNHEY, CDR2 SVGAGI. The data were produced by immunoSEQ multiplex PCR, yet TCRdb's version contains in-frame clones alone and is incomplete. In the table there are about 100,000 clones, roughly nine tenths of which are singletons. This specimen consisted of peripheral blood, obtained on day 0 of AZD1222 vaccination. This sequence was found in an adult in good health. The V gene is TRBV6-5, the J gene TRBJ1-2; D gene ambiguous. CDR3 nucleotides: TGTGCCAGCAGTTATAGAGTGCGGTATGGCTACACCTTC. Translating gives CASSYRVRYGYTF.